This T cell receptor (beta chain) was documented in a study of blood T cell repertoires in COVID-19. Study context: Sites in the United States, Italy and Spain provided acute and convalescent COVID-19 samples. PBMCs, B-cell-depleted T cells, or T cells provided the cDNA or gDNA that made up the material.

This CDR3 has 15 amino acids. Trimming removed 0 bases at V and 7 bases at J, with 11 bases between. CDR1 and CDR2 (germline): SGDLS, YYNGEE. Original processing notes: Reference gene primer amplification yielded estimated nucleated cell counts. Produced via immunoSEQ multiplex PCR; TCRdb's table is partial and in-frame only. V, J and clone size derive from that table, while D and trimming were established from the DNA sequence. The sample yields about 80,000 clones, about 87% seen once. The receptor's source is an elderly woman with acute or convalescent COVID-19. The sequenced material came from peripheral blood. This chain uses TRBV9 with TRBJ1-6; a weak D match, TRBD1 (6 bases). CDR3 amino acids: CASSVEGGYNSPLHF. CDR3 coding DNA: TGTGCCAGCAGCGTAGAGGGGGGGTACAATTCACCCCTCCACTTT.